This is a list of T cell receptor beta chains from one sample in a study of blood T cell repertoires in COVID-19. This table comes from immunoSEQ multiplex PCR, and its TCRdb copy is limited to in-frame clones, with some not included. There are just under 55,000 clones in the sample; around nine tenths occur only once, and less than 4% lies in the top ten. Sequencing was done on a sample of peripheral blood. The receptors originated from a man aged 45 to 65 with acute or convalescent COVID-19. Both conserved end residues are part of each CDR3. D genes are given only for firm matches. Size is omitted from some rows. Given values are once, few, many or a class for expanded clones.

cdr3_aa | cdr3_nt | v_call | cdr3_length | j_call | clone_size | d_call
CASSKGGDLGLETYEQYF | TGTGCCAGCAGCAAAGGGGGGGATTTAGGACTGGAAACCTACGAGCAGTACTTC | TRBV21-1 | 18 | TRBJ2-7 | . | .
CASTALFMNTEAFF | TGTGCCAGCACCGCGCTATTTATGAACACTGAAGCTTTCTTT | TRBV2 | 14 | TRBJ1-1 | . | .
CASSERSGKNQPQHF | TGTGCCAGCAGTGAAAGGTCAGGCAAGAATCAGCCCCAGCATTTT | TRBV2 | 15 | TRBJ1-5 | . | .
CASSANRGSNEKLFF | TGTGCCAGCAGCGCCAACAGGGGTTCTAATGAAAAACTGTTTTTT | TRBV7-2 | 15 | TRBJ1-4 | . | TRBD1
CAISEGQGTYEQYF | TGTGCCATCAGTGAGGGGCAGGGGACCTACGAGCAGTACTTC | TRBV10-3 | 14 | TRBJ2-7 | . | .
CASSPGTYNEQFF | TGTGCCAGCAGCCCCGGGACTTACAATGAGCAGTTCTTC | TRBV7-9 | 13 | TRBJ2-1 | . | .
CAWSRTSTYNEQFF | TGTGCCTGGAGCCGGACTAGCACCTACAATGAGCAGTTCTTC | TRBV30 | 14 | TRBJ2-1 | . | TRBD2
CASSQDQRARGRALSDNEQFF | TGCGCCAGCAGCCAAGATCAGCGGGCTCGCGGGAGGGCCCTCTCGGACAATGAGCAGTTCTTC | TRBV4-3 | 21 | TRBJ2-1 | once | TRBD2
CASSISRGNQETQYF | TGTGCCAGTAGTATTTCAAGGGGGAACCAAGAGACCCAGTACTTC | TRBV19 | 15 | TRBJ2-5 | . | .
CASSKPGQGKETQYF | TGTGCCAGTAGTAAACCGGGACAGGGGAAAGAGACCCAGTACTTC | TRBV19 | 15 | TRBJ2-5 | . | TRBD1
CASSRDRGTEAFF | TGTGCCAGTAGTAGAGACAGGGGAACTGAAGCTTTCTTT | TRBV19 | 13 | TRBJ1-1 | . | TRBD1
CASSLVANEQYF | TGTGCCAGCAGCTTAGTGGCCAACGAGCAGTACTTC | TRBV11-2 | 12 | TRBJ2-7 | . | .
CASSLGPRRGGINEKLFF | TGTGCCAGCAGCTTAGGTCCAAGGCGGGGCGGGATTAATGAAAAACTGTTTTTT | TRBV11-2 | 18 | TRBJ1-4 | once | .
CASSWTGPPYEQYF | TGTGCCAGCAGTTGGACAGGACCCCCCTACGAGCAGTACTTC | TRBV6-2/TRBV6-3 | 14 | TRBJ2-7 | . | TRBD1
CASSLTGGKNIQYF | TGTGCCAGCAGCCTGACAGGGGGCAAAAACATTCAGTACTTC | TRBV3-1/TRBV3-2 | 14 | TRBJ2-4 | . | TRBD1
CSVFHGQETQYF | TGCAGCGTTTTTCACGGCCAAGAGACCCAGTACTTC | TRBV29-1 | 12 | TRBJ2-5 | . | .
CASSLVVRSGTEAFF | TGTGCCAGCAGCTTGGTGGTTCGCTCCGGGACTGAAGCTTTCTTT | TRBV5-4 | 15 | TRBJ1-1 | . | .
CASSLALQGNAEAFF | TGTGCCAGCAGCTTGGCCCTTCAGGGCAATGCTGAAGCTTTCTTT | TRBV5-4 | 15 | TRBJ1-1 | . | .
CASSQDFPTGARGYTF | TGTGCCAGCAGCCAAGATTTCCCGACAGGGGCGCGTGGCTACACCTTC | TRBV4-2 | 16 | TRBJ1-2 | . | TRBD1
CASSLSFAPLTEAFF | TGTGCCAGCAGCTTAAGTTTCGCGCCCCTCACTGAAGCTTTCTTT | TRBV7-2 | 15 | TRBJ1-1 | few | .
CASSWPGQGQETQYF | TGTGCCAGCAGCTGGCCGGGACAGGGGCAAGAGACCCAGTACTTC | TRBV7-9 | 15 | TRBJ2-5 | . | TRBD1
CASSARTSGSNEQFF | TGTGCCAGCAGCGCCCGGACTAGCGGGAGCAATGAGCAGTTCTTC | TRBV9 | 15 | TRBJ2-1 | . | TRBD2
CSVIGQAEAFF | TGCAGCGTTATAGGACAGGCTGAAGCTTTCTTT | TRBV29-1 | 11 | TRBJ1-1 | . | TRBD1
CASSSGTGAYEQYF | TGTGCCAGCAGCTCCGGGACAGGGGCCTACGAGCAGTACTTC | TRBV11-3 | 14 | TRBJ2-7 | . | TRBD1
CASSTLAGATDTQYF | TGTGCCAGTAGTACCTTAGCGGGAGCGACAGATACGCAGTATTTT | TRBV19 | 15 | TRBJ2-3 | . | TRBD2
CATSRDTTGLGSPLHF | TGTGCCACCAGCAGAGATACGACAGGACTCGGGTCACCCCTCCACTTT | TRBV15 | 16 | TRBJ1-6 | . | .
CASSVSLAEGTDTQYF | TGTGCCAGCAGCGTATCCCTAGCGGAAGGCACAGATACGCAGTATTTT | TRBV9 | 16 | TRBJ2-3 | . | TRBD2